Following are 25 T cell receptor beta chains from one sample sequenced in a study of T-cell memory formation after mild COVID-19. TCRdb recomputed calls from the 5' RACE reads with MiXCR, one row per CDR3 protein. The sample has about 360,000 distinct CDR3 sequences, over 13% seen once. Sequencing used PBMCs or a T cell subset sorted from them (not recorded which). The receptors derive from a man between 18 and 35 years old who had mild COVID-19 (a few samples of this study predate the infection). Cell type and time point are not known.

This clonotype appeared a few times. The chain uses TRBV7-3 and TRBJ2-1, with 12 bases that match TRBD2. The germline CDR1 and CDR2 sequences are SGHTA and FQGTGA. The CDR3 totals 14 residues. V lost 5 bases, J lost 8 bases, and 4 bases stayed unmatched. CDR3 region: CASSPGTSGHEQFF. In nucleotides, the CDR3 is TGTGCCAGCAGCCCCGGGACTAGCGGGCATGAGCAGTTCTTC. Supplemented by reference TRBV7-3 and TRBJ2-1, the full variable domain reads GAGVSQTPSNKVTEKGKYVELRCDPISGHTALYWYRQSLGQGPEFLIYFQGTGAADDSGLPNDRFFAVRPEGSVSTLKIQRTERGDSAVYLCASSPGTSGHEQFFGPGTRLTVL.

CDR3 nucleotides: TGTGCCAGCAGCTGGAGCGGGGGGGCCCTTGCAGATACGCAGTATTTT. Encoded protein: CASSWSGGALADTQYF. The chain links TRBV7-2 to TRBJ2-3; 10 bases align to TRBD2. The junction had 8 bases not matched to a gene; V was cut back by 4 bases and J by 4 bases. The length of the CDR3 is 16 residues. Germline-derived CDR1 and CDR2 are SGHTA and FQGNSA.

This clonotype showed up just a few times. V is TRBV20-1 and J is TRBJ2-3; D gene uncertain. The V gene's germline CDR1 is DFQATT and CDR2 SNEGSKA (reference sequence). Trimming took off 0 bases at V and 2 bases at J, with 12 bases between the two ends. This CDR3 is built from 15 residues. Written as DNA, the CDR3 is TGCAGTGCTAGAGAGAGGCGGACCTCCACAGATACGCAGTATTTT. Protein: CSARERRTSTDTQYF.

At least ten counts were recorded for this clonotype. V usage is TRBV4-1 and J usage is TRBJ2-1, with D possibly TRBD1 on 6 matching bases. The CDR3 contains 15 residues. The germline CDR1 and CDR2 sequences are MGHRA and YSYEKL. The ends were cut back, 2 bases at V and 10 bases at J, with 18 bases in the middle. Here the CDR3 reads CASSQPLDRAIEQFF. As DNA, the CDR3 is TGCGCCAGCAGCCAACCGTTGGACAGAGCAATAGAGCAGTTCTTC.

There are a few counts of this clonotype. V usage is TRBV4-2 and J usage is TRBJ2-2, with D possibly called TRBD1 or TRBD2 (5 bases each). V was shortened by 6 bases and J by 8 bases, with 13 bases between the two germline ends. Germline lookup yields CDR1 LGHNA and CDR2 YNFKEQ. The CDR3 loop spans 13 amino acids. The CDR3 here is CASSPGYRGELFF. DNA for the CDR3: TGTGCCAGCAGTCCGGGATACAGGGGGGAGCTGTTTTTT.

This clonotype was counted only a few times. The chain couples TRBV9 to TRBJ2-3, with D perhaps being TRBD1 or TRBD2 (6 bases each). Germline loops: CDR1 SGDLS, CDR2 YYNGEE. The CDR3 runs 16 residues. The V gene lost 3 bases and the J gene lost 4 bases, with 18 bases spanning the gap. The CDR3 DNA reads TGTGCCAGCAGCGCCGATCAGGGGACTGCCCCAGATACGCAGTATTTT. Protein sequence: CASSADQGTAPDTQYF.

This clonotype appeared many times. This sequence joins TRBV12-3 or TRBV12-4 and TRBJ1-1; possible D gene TRBD1, 6 bases. Trimming took off 3 bases at V and 6 bases at J, with 11 bases between the two ends. The CDR3 contains 13 residues. This CDR3 reads CASSFRGAPEAFF. The CDR3 region has the DNA TGTGCCAGCAGTTTTAGGGGGGCTCCTGAAGCTTTCTTT.

This clonotype appeared a few times. The J gene is TRBJ1-4, the V gene TRBV12-3 or TRBV12-4; D is possibly TRBD1 (5 bases). The CDR3 spans 14 residues. V lost 6 bases and J 8 bases, leaving 16 bases between the germline ends. CDR3 sequence: CASRQGRVGEKLFF. The CDR3 DNA follows: TGTGCCAGCAGACAAGGCAGGGTTGGCGAAAAACTGTTTTTT.

The chain is built from TRBV6-6 and TRBJ1-1; possible D gene TRBD1, 5 bases. The CDR3 runs 12 residues. Trimming shortened V by 0 bases and J by 10 bases, and 9 bases separated the two germline ends. The germline CDR1 and CDR2 sequences are MNHNY and SVGAGI (reference sequence). CDR3 sequence: CASSYSEGRAFF. As DNA, the CDR3 is TGTGCCAGCAGTTACTCGGAGGGGCGAGCTTTCTTT.

There are many counts of this clonotype. This chain's CDR3 is CASSAGLASLETQYF. The CDR3 region has the DNA TGTGCCAGCAGCGCGGGACTAGCGAGTTTGGAGACCCAGTACTTC. J is TRBJ2-5 and V is TRBV9; 10 nucleotides agree with TRBD2. Germline V gene lookup returns CDR1 SGDLS and CDR2 YYNGEE. The CDR3 extends over 15 amino acids. V lost 3 bases to trimming and J lost 5 bases; unmatched junction nucleotides: 7.

This clonotype came up a few times. The chain has TRBV11-2 and TRBJ1-2, with unresolved D. The CDR3 loop spans 15 amino acids. Looked up from germline, CDR1 is SGHAT and CDR2 is FQNNGV. The V and J ends lost 5 bases and 1 base respectively, with 14 bases between them. CDR3 nucleotide sequence: TGTGCCAGCAGCCGAGGAGCGGGATTTAACTATGGCTACACCTTC. Translated: CASSRGAGFNYGYTF.

The CDR3 DNA reads as TGTGCCAGCTGGGTCCCGTACTTC. Translation: CASWVPYF. The chain is built from TRBV12-3 or TRBV12-4 and TRBJ2-7; D unclear. The CDR3 has 8 amino acids. Trimming pared 8 bases from V and 12 bases from J, leaving 8 bases between.

A single count supports this clonotype. The V call is TRBV10-1, the J call TRBJ1-1; no reliable D call. V was clipped by 6 bases and J by 0 bases, with 14 bases between them. CDR1 WNHNN and CDR2 SYGVQD come from the germline V gene (reference sequence). The CDR3 is 15 amino acids. The CDR3 protein is CASSPRTVMNTEAFF. The CDR3 DNA is TGCGCCAGCAGCCCACGGACTGTAATGAACACTGAAGCTTTCTTT.

The V gene is TRBV27, the J gene TRBJ2-2, with 9 positions matching TRBD1. Germline V CDR1 and CDR2: MNHEY, SMNVEV (reference sequence). J lost 0 bases, V lost 1 base, and 6 bases had no gene match. This CDR3 contains 18 residues. The CDR3, as DNA: TGTGCCAGCAGTTTATACTGGGGACAGGGTACGAACACCGGGGAGCTGTTTTTT. Translating gives CASSLYWGQGTNTGELFF.

This sequence joins TRBV24-1 and TRBJ2-3; TRBD2 matches 8 bases. This CDR3 spans 16 amino acids. V lost 4 bases to trimming and J lost 4 bases; unmatched junction nucleotides: 9. CDR1 is KGHDR, CDR2 SFDVKD, per germline. The CDR3 loop reads CATSDSGTSLSDTQYF. CDR3 nucleotide sequence: TGTGCCACCAGTGACTCCGGGACTAGTCTTTCAGATACGCAGTATTTT.

The table lists this clonotype with a few counts. The chain carries TRBV2 and TRBJ2-1, with 7 bases matching TRBD1. Germline lookup yields CDR1 SNHLY and CDR2 FYNNEI. The CDR3 length is 14 residues. J lost 2 bases, V lost 7 bases, and 5 bases had no gene match. CDR3: CASISGQAYNEQFF. CDR3 DNA: TGTGCCAGCATATCAGGACAGGCCTACAATGAGCAGTTCTTC.

This clonotype came up a few times. The chain has TRBV12-3 or TRBV12-4 and TRBJ2-5; D may correspond to TRBD1 or TRBD2 (5 bases each). With 5 bases removed from V and 5 bases from J, the gap between germline ends came to 15 bases. The CDR3 has 14 amino acids. The CDR3 DNA follows: TGTGCCAGCAGTCCCAGGGTATCGGGGGAGACCCAGTACTTC. It specifies CASSPRVSGETQYF.

This clonotype showed up just a few times. This chain links TRBV3-1 with TRBJ2-2; D perhaps matches TRBD2 (6 bases). The V gene's germline CDR1 is LGHDT and CDR2 YNNKEL (reference sequence). This CDR3 has 16 amino acids. The V end lost 3 bases, the J end lost 0 bases, and 11 bases lay between the germline ends. The CDR3 region is CASSHSWGANTGELFF. In DNA, the CDR3 is TGTGCCAGCAGCCACTCCTGGGGGGCGAACACCGGGGAGCTGTTTTTT.

In DNA form, the CDR3 reads TGCGCCAGCAGCCAAGGGCTCGTGGGCGGGGGGGCCTACGAGCAGTACTTC. The encoded protein is CASSQGLVGGGAYEQYF. The chain recombines TRBV4-1 with TRBJ2-7; TRBD2 agrees at 9 bases. The CDR3 consists of 17 residues. V was pared by 1 base and J by 2 bases, with 9 bases of the junction left unmatched. Germline values: CDR1 MGHRA, CDR2 YSYEKL.

This clonotype was found a few times. The rearrangement links TRBV5-1 to TRBJ2-5; D could derive from TRBD1 or TRBD2 (5 bases each). The length of the CDR3 is 15 residues. Trimming took off 0 bases at V and 2 bases at J, with 11 bases between the two ends. The V gene's germline CDR1 is SGHRS and CDR2 YFSETQ. The DNA for the CDR3 is TGCGCCAGCAGCTTGGAGGGACGCATACAAGAGACCCAGTACTTC. This sequence encodes CASSLEGRIQETQYF.

This clonotype turned up a few times. The V and J genes are TRBV20-1 and TRBJ1-1, with D maybe TRBD1 (5 bases). This CDR3 comprises 14 residues. Germline V CDR1 and CDR2: DFQATT, SNEGSKA (reference sequence). Trimming left V 3 bases short and J 3 bases short, with 14 bases between. The CDR3 region has the DNA TGCAGTGCTAGGGATAGGAGGGGATACACTGAAGCTTTCTTT. Its translation: CSARDRRGYTEAFF.

This clonotype was found a few times. The chain uses TRBV28 and TRBJ1-4, with a tentative D call TRBD1 (5 bases). V was clipped by 2 bases and J by 7 bases, with 8 bases between them. This CDR3 is 13 amino acids long. The germline CDR1 and CDR2 sequences are MDHEN and SYDVKM. The CDR3 region is CASSLGALEKLFF. The CDR3, as DNA: TGTGCCAGCAGTTTAGGGGCCCTTGAAAAACTGTTTTTT.

This clonotype was observed a few times. J is TRBJ2-3 and V is TRBV9; the match to TRBD2 covers 8 bases. The CDR3 is 17 residues long. The ends lost 0 bases at V and 4 bases at J; junction bases unmatched: 10. Germline CDR1 reads SGDLS; CDR2 reads YYNGEE. The CDR3 sequence is CASSVAGGGTGADTQYF. The CDR3 nucleotides read TGTGCCAGCAGCGTAGCCGGGGGGGGGACCGGGGCAGATACGCAGTATTTT.

The chain carries TRBV20-1 and TRBJ2-2; D is unclear. The germline V and J ends were trimmed by 6 bases and 3 bases, with 14 bases remaining between them. The CDR3 totals 14 residues. CDR1 and CDR2 (germline): DFQATT, SNEGSKA (reference sequence). CDR3 amino acids: CSAVGRYYTGELFF. As DNA, the CDR3 is TGCAGTGCCGTGGGCCGATACTACACCGGGGAGCTGTTTTTT.

This rearrangement joins TRBV7-3 to TRBJ2-5; 8 positions agree with TRBD2. The length of the CDR3 is 15 residues. Germline values: CDR1 SGHTA, CDR2 FQGTGA. V lost 1 base and J lost 5; bases outside the gene matches: 6. As DNA, the CDR3 is TGTGCCAGCAGCTTAAGCGGACTAGCAGGCGAGACCCAGTACTTC. This gives the protein CASSLSGLAGETQYF.